Listed here are 27 T cell receptor beta chains from one sample, sequenced in a study of STAT5B mutations in CD4+ large granular lymphocyte leukemia. This table comes from immunoSEQ multiplex PCR, and its TCRdb copy is limited to in-frame clones, with some not included. The table records roughly 40,000 clones, about 86% of them present only once. The sequenced material came from CD4+ T cells from blood buffy coats. The source is a human donor in good health.

The chain links TRBV10-3 to TRBJ2-4; 7 bases line up with TRBD2. After removal of 10 bases from V and 8 bases from J, the junction contained 8 bases not matched to a gene. CDR1 and CDR2 from the germline V gene are ENHRY and SYGVKD. The CDR3 is 12 amino acids. The DNA of the CDR3 is TGTGCCACGGCGGGAGTTTCGGACATTCAGTACTTC. Translation gives CATAGVSDIQYF.

This clone was found once. The V call is TRBV5-5, the J call TRBJ2-7; the D gene is possibly TRBD1 (6 bases). V was pared by 2 bases and J by 4 bases, with 13 bases between. The CDR3 extends over 14 amino acids. CDR1 SGHKS and CDR2 YYEKEE come from the germline V gene (reference sequence). The CDR3 here is CASSFYRELYEQYF. The DNA of the CDR3 is TGTGCCAGCAGCTTCTACAGGGAATTATACGAGCAGTACTTC.

The chain has TRBV6-5 and TRBJ2-5; 7 bases agree with TRBD2. CDR3 length equals 13 residues. The germline gives CDR1 MNHEY, CDR2 SVGAGI. The junction had 4 bases not matched to a gene; V was cut back by 8 bases and J by 1 base. The CDR3 bases are TGTGCCAGCGGGAGACTAGCCCAAGAGACCCAGTACTTC. Its translation is CASGRLAQETQYF.

The chain has TRBV7-3 and TRBJ2-2; weak D call: TRBD1 (5 bases). The CDR3 loop spans 16 amino acids. Germline CDR1 is SGHTA and CDR2 is FQGTGA. Trimming removed 0 bases at V and 2 bases at J, with 10 bases between. This chain's CDR3 is CASSLTAQANTGELFF. CDR3 coding DNA: TGTGCCAGCAGCTTAACAGCACAGGCCAACACCGGGGAGCTGTTTTTT.

The chain links TRBV19 to TRBJ1-2; D is undetermined. The germline gives CDR1 LNHDA, CDR2 SQIVND (reference sequence). Deletions cut 6 bases from V and 0 bases from J, with 5 bases between. The CDR3 is made up of 12 amino acids. The CDR3 reads CASSDTNYGYTF. The CDR3 DNA reads TGTGCCAGTAGCGACACTAACTATGGCTACACCTTC.

The CDR3 spells CASSQDKEEEQYF. CDR3 coding DNA: TGCGCCAGCAGCCAAGATAAGGAGGAGGAGCAGTACTTC. The chain has TRBV4-3 and TRBJ2-7, with a possible D match to TRBD2 (5 bases). The CDR3 runs 13 residues. The germline V and J ends were trimmed by 0 bases and 7 bases, with 10 bases remaining between them. CDR1 is LGHNA, CDR2 YSLEER, per germline.

The chain carries TRBV5-1 and TRBJ2-2; D uncertain. With 1 base removed from V and 1 base from J, the gap between germline ends came to 11 bases. Germline CDR1 and CDR2: SGHRS and YFSETQ. The CDR3 is made up of 16 amino acids. Here the CDR3 DNA reads TGCGCCAGCAGCTTGAACTCGGCAGAGAACACCGGGGAGCTGTTTTTT. Translation gives CASSLNSAENTGELFF.

The rearrangement joins TRBV6-6 to TRBJ1-5, with D possibly TRBD1 on 5 matching bases. The ends were cut back, 8 bases at V and 4 bases at J, with 15 bases in the middle. This CDR3 comprises 14 residues. Germline CDR1 reads MNHNY; CDR2 reads SVGAGI (reference sequence). DNA for the CDR3: TGTGCCAGCGGTCCAGGGTTAGGGAATCAGCCCCAGCATTTT. It codes for CASGPGLGNQPQHF.

The chain has TRBV7-6 and TRBJ2-1; TRBD2 agrees at 7 bases. The V gene end was trimmed by 6 bases and the J gene end by 6 bases; junction bases not matched to a gene: 5. The CDR3 is 13 amino acids. Germline assignment: CDR1 SGHVS and CDR2 FNYEAQ. The DNA of the CDR3 is TGTGCCAGCAGGGCAAGCGGGGCCAATGAGCAGTTCTTC. Translated: CASRASGANEQFF.

The rearrangement uses TRBV19 and TRBJ1-5, with D maybe TRBD1 (5 bases). Germline V CDR1 and CDR2: LNHDA, SQIVND (reference sequence). The CDR3 sequence is 17 residues long. Trimming shortened V by 1 base and J by 5 bases, and 18 bases separated the two germline ends. CDR3 bases: TGTGCCAGTAGTATAGCTCGGACCCGCGACAGTTATCAGCCCCAGCATTTT. Its protein is CASSIARTRDSYQPQHF.

The chain links TRBV5-1 to TRBJ2-7; no firm D call. V was trimmed by 5 bases and J by 2 bases, leaving 11 bases between them. The CDR3 is made up of 13 amino acids. Per germline, CDR1 SGHRS and CDR2 YFSETQ. In DNA, the CDR3 is TGCGCCAGCAGGTCGGTAGGGACCTACGAGCAGTACTTC. Translation: CASRSVGTYEQYF.

This rearrangement joins TRBV11-2 to TRBJ2-1, with a weak D call TRBD2 (6 bases). Per germline, CDR1 SGHAT and CDR2 FQNNGV. V lost 0 bases and J lost 7, with 19 bases in between. The CDR3 length is 17 residues. The CDR3 sequence: CASSLDLDYGPWNEQFF. The CDR3 bases are TGTGCCAGCAGCTTAGATCTGGACTACGGGCCTTGGAATGAGCAGTTCTTC.

This clone was picked up one time. The junction departs from germline at one end; a sequencing error may be responsible. V and J are TRBV19 and TRBJ1-1, with D maybe TRBD1 (6 bases). The CDR3 sequence is 13 residues long. CDR1 and CDR2 from the germline V gene are LNHDA and SQIVND (reference sequence). CDR3 loop: CASRAQSGQSIFF. The CDR3 coding sequence is TGTGCCAGTAGAGCTCAATCGGGACAATCGATTTTTTTT.

V usage is TRBV7-3 and J usage is TRBJ2-3, with 13 positions matching TRBD2. V shed 5 bases, J shed 1 base, and the junction held 3 bases outside the gene matches. From germline, CDR1 is SGHTA and CDR2 FQGTGA. The CDR3 covers 16 residues. The CDR3: CASSPGLAGGTDTQYF. Written as DNA, the CDR3 is TGTGCCAGCAGCCCCGGACTAGCGGGAGGCACAGATACGCAGTATTTT.

V is TRBV7-2 and J is TRBJ1-1, with no clear D. The V gene's germline CDR1 is SGHTA and CDR2 FQGNSA. V was cut by 1 base and J by 3 bases, with 6 bases left in between. The CDR3 is made up of 13 amino acids. The CDR3 nucleotides read TGTGCCAGCAGCTTAGTCGGCGACACTGAAGCTTTCTTT. Protein: CASSLVGDTEAFF.

Written as DNA, the CDR3 is TGTGCCAGCTCACTCGGGGGGGCGTCAGGAAACACCATATATTTT. It specifies CASSLGGASGNTIYF. The V gene is TRBV18, the J gene TRBJ1-3, with a possible D match to TRBD1 (6 bases). Trimming took off 4 bases at V and 4 bases at J, with 14 bases between the two ends. This CDR3 contains 15 residues. Germline V CDR1 and CDR2: KGHSH, LQKENI.

This chain connects TRBV10-1 to TRBJ2-7; 8 bases fit TRBD1. The CDR3 totals 15 residues. Losses at the gene ends were 1 base for V and 4 bases for J; bases not matched to a gene: 6. Germline CDR1 reads WNHNN; CDR2 reads SYGVQD (reference sequence). The CDR3 loop is CASSEYLGQGYEQYF. DNA for the CDR3: TGCGCCAGCAGTGAGTACCTCGGACAGGGTTACGAGCAGTACTTC.

The V gene is TRBV7-9, the J gene TRBJ2-1; 9 bases agree with TRBD2. The germline CDR1 and CDR2 sequences are SEHNR and FQNEAQ (reference sequence). The CDR3 length is 17 residues. The V segment lost 0 bases and the J segment 0 bases; nucleotides outside the gene matches: 3. The CDR3 is CASSLALAGRSYNEQFF. As DNA, the CDR3 is TGTGCCAGCAGCTTAGCTCTAGCGGGACGCTCCTACAATGAGCAGTTCTTC.

This chain links TRBV19 with TRBJ1-5, with 8 positions matching TRBD1. The CDR3 consists of 16 residues. With V trimmed by 6 bases and J by 0 bases, 7 bases remained unmatched. Germline V CDR1 and CDR2: LNHDA, SQIVND (reference sequence). The CDR3 here is CASSPGTGLSNQPQHF. The CDR3 DNA reads as TGTGCCAGTAGCCCCGGGACAGGTCTTAGCAATCAGCCCCAGCATTTT.

The J gene is TRBJ1-3, the V gene TRBV5-1; TRBD1 matches at 10 bases. The CDR3 runs 16 residues. The V gene's germline CDR1 is SGHRS and CDR2 YFSETQ. The J segment lost 3 bases and the V segment lost 2 bases, leaving 5 bases of the junction unmatched. CDR3 amino acids: CASSLRQGANGNTIYF. The CDR3 DNA sequence: TGCGCCAGCAGCTTAAGACAGGGGGCGAATGGAAACACCATATATTTT.

The chain recombines TRBV30 with TRBJ2-6; tentatively, D is TRBD1 or TRBD2 (6 bases each). The CDR3 has 15 residues. V lost 0 bases to trimming and J lost 3 bases, with 9 bases between them. The V gene's germline CDR1 is GTSNPN and CDR2 SVGIG (reference sequence). The CDR3 loop reads CAWSVGGGGANVLTF. As DNA, the CDR3 is TGTGCCTGGAGTGTAGGGGGAGGTGGGGCCAACGTCCTGACTTTC.

The chain has TRBV6-1 and TRBJ2-5; the D gene is possibly TRBD2 (6 bases). Germline CDR1 MNHNS, CDR2 SASEGT. V shed 7 bases and J shed 4 bases, with 16 bases lying between them. This CDR3 spans 14 amino acids. As DNA, the CDR3 is TGTGCCAGCAATAGGGGACTTCTCGCAGAGACCCAGTACTTC. Its protein is CASNRGLLAETQYF.

V gene TRBV11-2 combines with J gene TRBJ2-1, with D unresolved. There are 14 residues in the CDR3. Trimming left V 5 bases short and J 5 bases short, with 13 bases between. Per the germline V gene, CDR1 is SGHAT and CDR2 is FQNNGV. The CDR3, as DNA: TGTGCCAGCAGCGCCCGATCTAATAACAATGAGCAGTTCTTC. Translated: CASSARSNNNEQFF.

The gene calls are TRBV5-8 and TRBJ1-2; D is uncertain. V lost 4 bases to trimming and J lost 4 bases, with 11 bases between them. Germline V gene data show CDR1 as SGHTS and CDR2 as YDEGEE. The CDR3 runs 13 residues. CDR3 DNA: TGTGCCAGCAGCCCACTCCAATTCTATGGCTACACCTTC. It yields the protein CASSPLQFYGYTF.

The rearrangement joins TRBV5-6 to TRBJ2-5, with TRBD1 matching 9 bases. The length of the CDR3 is 13 residues. Germline V gives CDR1 SGHDT, CDR2 YYEEEE. V was clipped by 4 bases and J by 5 bases; unmatched bases: 3. The CDR3 protein is CASSLTGGETQYF. CDR3 nucleotide sequence: TGTGCCAGCAGCCTGACAGGGGGGGAGACCCAGTACTTC.

This sequence joins TRBV5-4 and TRBJ2-3; 7 positions match TRBD2. The germline V gene encodes CDR1 SGHNT and CDR2 YYREEE (reference sequence). V shed 5 bases and J 0 bases; nucleotides not matched to a gene: 6. This CDR3 comprises 15 residues. CDR3 in amino acids: CASRASGMSTDTQYF. CDR3 DNA sequence: TGTGCCAGCAGGGCCAGCGGGATGAGCACAGATACGCAGTATTTT.

The V gene is TRBV4-3, the J gene TRBJ2-1; TRBD2 matches 13 bases. This CDR3 contains 16 residues. CDR1 is LGHNA and CDR2 is YSLEER in the germline V gene. V lost 2 bases, J lost 9 bases, and 7 bases stayed unmatched. CDR3 DNA sequence: TGCGCCAGCAGCCAATCGGGACTAGCGGGAACCGGTGAGCAGTTCTTC. Translated: CASSQSGLAGTGEQFF.